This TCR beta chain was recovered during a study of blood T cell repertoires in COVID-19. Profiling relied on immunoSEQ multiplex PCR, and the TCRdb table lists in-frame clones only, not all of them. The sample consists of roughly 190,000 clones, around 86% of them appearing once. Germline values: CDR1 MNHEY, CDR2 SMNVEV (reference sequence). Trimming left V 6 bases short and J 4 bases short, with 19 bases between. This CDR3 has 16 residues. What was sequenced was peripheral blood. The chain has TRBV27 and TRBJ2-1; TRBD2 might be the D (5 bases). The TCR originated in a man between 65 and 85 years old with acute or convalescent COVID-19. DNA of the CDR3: TGTGCCAGCAGGACTACACTTGAGGGAGTATACAATGAGCAGTTCTTC. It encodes CASRTTLEGVYNEQFF.